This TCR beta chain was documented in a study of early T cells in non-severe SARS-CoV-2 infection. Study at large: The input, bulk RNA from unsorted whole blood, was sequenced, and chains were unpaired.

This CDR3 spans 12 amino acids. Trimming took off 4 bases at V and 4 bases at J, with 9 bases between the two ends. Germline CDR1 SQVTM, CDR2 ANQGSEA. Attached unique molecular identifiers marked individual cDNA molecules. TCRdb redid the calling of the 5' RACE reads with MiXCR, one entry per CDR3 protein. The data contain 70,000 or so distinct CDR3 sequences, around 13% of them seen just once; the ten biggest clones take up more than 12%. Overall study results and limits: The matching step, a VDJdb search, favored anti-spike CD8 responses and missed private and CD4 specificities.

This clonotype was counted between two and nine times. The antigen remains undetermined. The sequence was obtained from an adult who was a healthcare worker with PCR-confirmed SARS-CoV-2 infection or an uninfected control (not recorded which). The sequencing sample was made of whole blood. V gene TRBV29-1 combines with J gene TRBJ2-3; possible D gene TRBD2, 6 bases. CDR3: CSVGEVADTQYF. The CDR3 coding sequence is TGCAGCGTTGGGGAGGTCGCAGATACGCAGTATTTT.